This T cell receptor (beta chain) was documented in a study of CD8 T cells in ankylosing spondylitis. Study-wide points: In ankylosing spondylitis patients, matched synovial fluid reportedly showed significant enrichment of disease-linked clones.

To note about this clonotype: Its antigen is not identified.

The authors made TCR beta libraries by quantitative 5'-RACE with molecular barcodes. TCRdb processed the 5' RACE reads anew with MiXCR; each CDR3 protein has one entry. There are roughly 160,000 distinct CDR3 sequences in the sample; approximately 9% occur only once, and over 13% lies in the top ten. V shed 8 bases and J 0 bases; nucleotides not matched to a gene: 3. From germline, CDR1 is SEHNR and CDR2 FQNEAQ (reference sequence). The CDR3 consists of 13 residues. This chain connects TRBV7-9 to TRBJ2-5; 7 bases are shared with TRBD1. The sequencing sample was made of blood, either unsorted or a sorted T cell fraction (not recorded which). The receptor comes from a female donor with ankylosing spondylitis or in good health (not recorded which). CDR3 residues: CASLQGYQETQYF. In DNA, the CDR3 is TGTGCCAGCCTACAGGGGTACCAAGAGACCCAGTACTTC.